Shown below are 20 T cell receptor beta chains from a single sample sequenced in a study of CD8 T cells in ankylosing spondylitis. TCRdb recomputed calls from the 5' RACE reads with MiXCR, one row per CDR3 protein. The sample includes approximately 350,000 distinct CDR3 sequences, over 12% of them seen just once. Sequences were obtained from blood, either unsorted or a sorted T cell fraction (not recorded which). The receptors stem from a male donor with ankylosing spondylitis or in good health (not recorded which).

CDR3 in amino acids: CSAATSGRVEQYF. The CDR3 DNA follows: TGCAGCGCAGCGACTAGCGGGAGGGTCGAGCAGTACTTC. The chain joins TRBV29-1 to TRBJ2-7; TRBD2 matches 14 bases. Trimming at V came to 7 bases and at J to 6 bases, leaving 5 bases not matched to a gene. The CDR3 totals 13 residues. Germline assignment: CDR1 SQVTM and CDR2 ANQGSEA.

This chain connects TRBV20-1 to TRBJ2-1; 13 bases map to TRBD2. The CDR3 loop spans 17 amino acids. The germline V gene has CDR1 DFQATT and CDR2 SNEGSKA (reference sequence). V was clipped by 5 bases and J by 3 bases; unmatched bases: 10. This chain's CDR3 is CSAATRRTSGSYNEQFF. CDR3 nucleotides: TGCAGTGCTGCGACCCGACGGACTAGCGGGAGCTACAATGAGCAGTTCTTC.

This clonotype was seen a few times. The CDR3 nucleotides are TGCGCCAGCAGCGCCCACCTGGAGAACACTGAAGCTTTCTTT. This codes for CASSAHLENTEAFF. J is TRBJ1-1 and V is TRBV5-1; D gene unclear. The CDR3 consists of 14 residues. Germline loops: CDR1 SGHRS, CDR2 YFSETQ. V was cut by 4 bases and J by 1 base, with 11 bases left in between.

In this sample, this clonotype turned up many times. J is TRBJ1-5 and V is TRBV12-3 or TRBV12-4; tentative D call: TRBD1 (6 bases). Trimming took 6 bases from V and 0 from J, leaving 6 bases between them. The CDR3 has 13 residues. CDR3 in amino acids: CASRQGSNQPQHF. CDR3 bases: TGTGCCAGCAGACAGGGTAGCAATCAGCCCCAGCATTTT.

This clonotype was detected ten times or more. V is TRBV7-9 and J is TRBJ1-2, with unresolved D. The CDR3 has 14 amino acids. The V end lost 1 base, the J end lost 2 bases, and 8 bases lay between the germline ends. Germline values: CDR1 SEHNR, CDR2 FQNEAQ (reference sequence). The CDR3 here is CASSLGSVNYGYTF. CDR3 sequence (DNA): TGTGCCAGCAGCTTAGGTAGCGTCAACTATGGCTACACCTTC.

This clonotype was counted many times. The chain carries TRBV5-1 and TRBJ1-1; tentative D call: TRBD1 (5 bases). Germline V lookup: CDR1 SGHRS, CDR2 YFSETQ. The V end lost 0 bases, the J end lost 1 base, and 7 bases lay between the germline ends. The CDR3 is made up of 14 amino acids. CDR3 residues: CASSLGQTNTEAFF. The CDR3 DNA is TGCGCCAGCAGCTTGGGACAGACGAACACTGAAGCTTTCTTT.

This chain links TRBV5-5 with TRBJ1-1; TRBD1 agrees at 8 bases. This CDR3 spans 16 amino acids. The germline V gene has CDR1 SGHKS and CDR2 YYEKEE (reference sequence). Losses at the gene ends were 4 bases for V and 4 bases for J; bases not matched to a gene: 12. The CDR3 region is CASSLSTDRVGTEAFF. CDR3 nucleotides: TGTGCCAGCAGCCTTTCGACGGACAGGGTAGGCACTGAAGCTTTCTTT.

This clonotype was seen more than once but under ten times. The CDR3 nucleotides read TGTGCCAGCTCTTACCCCCCGGAGGAAACTTTCTTT. It specifies CASSYPPEETFF. The chain joins TRBV27 to TRBJ1-1; D uncertain. CDR1 and CDR2 (germline): MNHEY, SMNVEV (reference sequence). This CDR3 is built from 12 residues. The V and J ends lost 8 bases and 12 bases respectively, with 19 bases between them.

This clonotype was seen just once. V usage is TRBV12-3 or TRBV12-4 and J usage is TRBJ2-7; 8 bases match TRBD1. CDR3 length: 17 residues. V shed 1 base and J 3 bases; nucleotides not matched to a gene: 11. CDR3 coding DNA: TGTGCCAGCAGTTTAGAGTGGCCAAACAGGGGGAGCTACGAGCAGTACTTC. Translation gives CASSLEWPNRGSYEQYF.

This clonotype has at least ten counts. The rearrangement uses TRBV21-1 and TRBJ1-5; TRBD1, as called in the table, went unchecked against the DNA. TRBV21-1 is an annotated pseudogene. This CDR3 is 15 amino acids long. CDR3 loop: CASSKVYRGCQPQHF. The CDR3, as DNA: TGTGCCAGCAGCAAAGTTTACAGGGGTTGCCAGCCCCAGCATTTT.

The J gene is TRBJ2-1, the V gene TRBV27; 10 bases map to TRBD2. Trimming took 0 bases from V and 7 from J; bases not matched to a gene: 6. This CDR3 has 16 residues. CDR1 and CDR2 (germline): MNHEY, SMNVEV (reference sequence). DNA for the CDR3: TGTGCCAGCAGTTTATCTGAGCGGGGGGGCAGAAATGAGCAGTTCTTC. Amino acid sequence: CASSLSERGGRNEQFF.

This CDR3 reads CASSPPGGPSSYNEQFF. The CDR3 DNA reads as TGTGCCAGCAGTCCCCCGGGGGGTCCCTCCTCCTACAATGAGCAGTTCTTC. The V call is TRBV6-1, the J call TRBJ2-1; 7 bases are shared with TRBD2. Germline V CDR1 and CDR2: MNHNS, SASEGT. V lost 5 bases, J lost 0 bases, and 10 bases stayed unmatched. There are 17 residues in the CDR3.

This clonotype showed up just a few times. The chain employs TRBV14 and TRBJ2-1; D is ambiguous. The ends were cut back, 2 bases at V and 0 bases at J, with 8 bases in the middle. The CDR3 loop spans 15 amino acids. The germline V gene has CDR1 SGHDN and CDR2 FVKESK. CDR3 sequence: CASSQLGGSYNEQFF. CDR3 in DNA: TGTGCCAGCAGCCAACTGGGCGGCTCCTACAATGAGCAGTTCTTC.

The chain recombines TRBV12-3 or TRBV12-4 with TRBJ1-4, with D perhaps matching TRBD1 (6 bases). The V end was cut by 6 bases, the J end by 7 bases, with 15 bases between. CDR3 length: 14 amino acids. This CDR3 is CASRSGGRGEKLFF. CDR3 sequence (DNA): TGTGCCAGCAGATCCGGGGGGCGGGGTGAAAAACTGTTTTTT.

This clonotype was observed at least ten times. V gene TRBV12-3 or TRBV12-4 combines with J gene TRBJ1-1; no firm D call. This CDR3 spans 13 amino acids. Trimming removed 3 bases at V and 1 base at J, with 6 bases between. The chain's CDR3 is CASSLGRNTEAFF. As DNA, the CDR3 is TGTGCCAGCAGTTTGGGAAGGAACACTGAAGCTTTCTTT.

This clonotype has more than one count but fewer than ten. The J gene is TRBJ2-4, the V gene TRBV12-3 or TRBV12-4; TRBD2 agrees at 9 bases. The V and J ends lost 6 bases and 3 bases, in that order; junction bases with no gene match: 6. CDR3 size: 15 residues. The CDR3 DNA sequence: TGTGCCAGCAGCCCTCTGACTAGCGGCAAAAACATTCAGTACTTC. Its protein is CASSPLTSGKNIQYF.

This clonotype was seen many times. This chain uses TRBV10-3 with TRBJ2-7; tentative D call: TRBD2 (6 bases). V dropped 1 base and J dropped 5 bases, with 9 bases sitting between them. Germline-derived CDR1 and CDR2 are ENHRY and SYGVKD. This CDR3 contains 13 residues. The CDR3 DNA reads as TGTGCCATCAGTGAGTTCTGGGAGGACGAGCAGTACTTC. This sequence encodes CAISEFWEDEQYF.

This clonotype was seen more than once but under ten times. V usage is TRBV10-3 and J usage is TRBJ1-2; TRBD1 might be the D (6 bases). In germline, CDR1 is ENHRY, CDR2 SYGVKD. V shed 5 bases and J shed 3 bases, with 19 bases lying between them. This CDR3 has 16 amino acids. The CDR3 nucleotides are TGTGCCATCAGTCTTTTAAGGGACACCTCAGACTATGGCTACACCTTC. Its translation: CAISLLRDTSDYGYTF.

This clonotype has more than one count but fewer than ten. The chain recombines TRBV12-3 or TRBV12-4 with TRBJ2-2; TRBD1 or TRBD2 may be the D gene (6 bases each). The CDR3 is 16 residues long. The V end lost 5 bases, the J end lost 6 bases, and 19 bases lay between the germline ends. The CDR3 bases are TGTGCCAGCAGTAGGGGGGAACTTCTTAGGGCCGGGGAGCTGTTTTTT. Translated, it gives CASSRGELLRAGELFF.

This clonotype was seen ten or more times. The junction and the germline gene differ at one end; a read error may be behind it. The rearrangement joins TRBV5-1 to TRBJ1-1; D is undetermined. The germline CDR1 and CDR2 sequences are SGHRS and YFSETQ. The CDR3 totals 13 residues. The CDR3 DNA reads as TGTGCCAGCAGCTTGGTCTCAAACACTGAAGCTTTCTTT. It encodes CASSLVSNTEAFF.